This TCR beta chain was recovered during a study of cytomegalovirus exposure and HLA in healthy donors. The wider study: The 550 to 700 first-cohort repertoires and the 130 or so validation repertoires shared the same platform, a later analysis reported. Points from the study as a whole: High specificity and sensitivity for cytomegalovirus status were reported for the classifier. In vitro, three CMV-associated chains proved specific for CMV antigens. Rare TCR sequences predominated, though certain public TCRs were found in many donors.

TCRdb's table, derived via immunoSEQ multiplex PCR, lists solely in-frame clones and lacks some. The data contain roughly 190,000 clones, around 86% of them singletons. From germline, CDR1 is SGHRS and CDR2 YFSETQ. V gave up 4 bases and J gave up 4 bases; unmatched junction bases: 6. The CDR3 totals 17 residues. On this clone itself: The antigen is not known.

This receptor was taken from a woman between 18 and 30 years old in good health and CMV-seronegative. The sample consisted of PBMCs. The chain employs TRBV5-1 and TRBJ2-1; 15 positions agree with TRBD2. CDR3 loop: CASSDGLAGGQYNEQFF. CDR3 DNA: TGCGCCAGCAGCGATGGACTAGCGGGGGGGCAGTACAATGAGCAGTTCTTC.